This T cell receptor beta chain was sequenced for a study of blood T cell repertoires in COVID-19. Study in general: The samples span acute and convalescent COVID-19 from the United States, Italy and Spain. Nucleic acid was either cDNA or gDNA, and it came from T cells, B-cell-depleted T cells, or PBMCs.

The table lists this clone with a count of one. The CDR3 totals 16 residues. The trim removed 2 bases at V and 0 bases at J, leaving 3 bases unmatched. CDR1 KGHDR and CDR2 SFDVKD come from the germline V gene. Sequencing used immunoSEQ multiplex PCR; TCRdb keeps in-frame clones, though not all of them. The table has approximately 250,000 clones, approximately 86% seen once; the top ten hold about 4%. The receptor comes from a man between 18 and 29 years old with active or convalescent COVID-19. The sequenced sample consisted of peripheral blood. The rearrangement joins TRBV24-1 to TRBJ2-3, with 8 nucleotides matching TRBD1. CDR3 in DNA: TGTGCCACCAGTGATTATGACAGGGGAAGCACAGATACGCAGTATTTT. This translates into CATSDYDRGSTDTQYF.